This passage covers 3 T cell receptor beta chains from one sample sequenced in a study of blood T cell repertoires in COVID-19. Sequencing was performed with immunoSEQ multiplex PCR; in TCRdb, only in-frame clones are kept and a portion is missing. The sample yields about 260,000 clones, over 75% seen once. The sequenced sample was peripheral blood. The origin of the receptors is a human donor in a cohort sampled during active COVID-19.

This clone was recorded once. The rearrangement joins TRBV12-3 or TRBV12-4 to TRBJ2-1, with D possibly TRBD2 on 5 matching bases. The CDR3 consists of 12 residues. The V gene lost 3 bases and the J gene lost 7 bases, with 7 bases spanning the gap. The CDR3 spells CASSFRGNEQFF. As DNA, the CDR3 is TGTGCCAGCAGTTTTCGGGGTAATGAGCAGTTCTTC.

A note on this clone: Other DNA sequences in the sample encode the same CDR3. The rearrangement uses TRBV25-1 and TRBJ1-4, with 8 nucleotides matching TRBD1. After removal of 6 bases from V and 7 bases from J, the junction contained 7 bases not matched to a gene. Germline V lookup: CDR1 MGHDK, CDR2 SYGVNS. CDR3 length: 14 amino acids. In DNA form, the CDR3 reads TGTGCCAGCAGCACCGGGACAGGATTTGAAAAACTGTTTTTT. The encoded protein is CASSTGTGFEKLFF. Full variable domain (outside the CDR3, taken from reference TRBV25-1 and TRBJ1-4): EADIYQTPRYLVIGTGKKITLECSQTMGHDKMYWYQQDPGMELHLIHYSYGVNSTEKGDLSSESTVSRIRTEHFPLTLESARPSHTSQYLCASSTGTGFEKLFFGSGTQLSVL.

The rearrangement links TRBV4-3 to TRBJ2-1; TRBD2 is a possible D gene (6 bases). Germline lookup yields CDR1 LGHNA and CDR2 YSLEER. The length of the CDR3 is 14 residues. V was trimmed by 1 base and J by 9 bases, leaving 13 bases between them. Here the CDR3 reads CASSQVMAGGEQFF. As DNA, the CDR3 is TGCGCCAGCAGCCAAGTTATGGCCGGGGGTGAGCAGTTCTTC.